This is a list of T cell receptor beta chains from one sample in a study of a mutant IDH1 vaccine in newly diagnosed glioma. This table comes from immunoSEQ multiplex PCR, and its TCRdb copy is limited to in-frame clones, with some not included. The sample includes about 48,000 clones, approximately 80% seen only once; the top ten take around 6.7%. These TCRs' antigens remain unknown. Source: PBMCs, taken from a glioma patient whose treatment included an IDH1 peptide vaccine. These receptors were collected from a man aged 35 to 55 with glioma. CDR3s include the opening cysteine and the closing phenylalanine or tryptophan. Fields, in order: D gene, V gene, clone size, J gene, CDR3 protein, CDR3 DNA. D genes are given only for firm matches. The listing skips clone size in some rows; elsewhere it reads once, few, many or a size class.

NA	TRBV7-9	few	TRBJ1-1	CASSLVTVGTEAFF	TGTGCCAGCAGCTTAGTTACGGTGGGCACTGAAGCTTTCTTT
NA	TRBV2	NA	TRBJ2-1	CASYRSTYYNEQFF	TGTGCCAGCTACCGATCAACCTACTACAATGAGCAGTTCTTC
NA	TRBV10-3	few	TRBJ1-1	CAISESPDTEAFF	TGTGCCATCAGTGAGTCGCCGGACACTGAAGCTTTCTTT
NA	TRBV5-4	NA	TRBJ2-3	CASSLRPTTRTDTQYF	TGTGCCAGCAGCTTGCGGCCCACGACCCGCACAGATACGCAGTATTTT
NA	TRBV2	NA	TRBJ2-7	CASSARVLLVPNEQYF	TGTGCCAGCAGTGCCAGGGTGCTGCTAGTGCCTAACGAGCAGTACTTC
NA	TRBV29-1	once	TRBJ2-1	CSVVRGSGNEQFF	TGCAGCGTTGTAAGGGGTTCGGGCAATGAGCAGTTCTTC
TRBD1	TRBV5-1	NA	TRBJ1-6	CASSYGRDSYNSPLHF	TGCGCCAGCAGCTACGGCAGGGACAGCTATAATTCACCCCTCCACTTT
NA	TRBV2	NA	TRBJ2-3	CASSEALLRGDTQYF	TGTGCCAGCAGTGAAGCGCTTCTCAGGGGTGATACGCAGTATTTT
NA	TRBV9	NA	TRBJ2-1	CASSASAGNYNEQFF	TGTGCCAGCAGCGCGAGCGCGGGGAACTACAATGAGCAGTTCTTC
NA	TRBV18	NA	TRBJ2-7	CASSHYSDEQYF	TGTGCCAGCTCACACTATTCAGACGAGCAGTACTTC
TRBD1	TRBV30	NA	TRBJ1-2	CAWSSDRGYGYTF	TGTGCCTGGAGTTCGGACAGGGGGTATGGCTACACCTTC
TRBD1	TRBV18	NA	TRBJ1-1	CASSRGTGGTEAFF	TGTGCCAGCTCACGCGGGACAGGAGGGACTGAAGCTTTCTTT
NA	TRBV4-1	NA	TRBJ2-3	CASSQVGKGRTDTQYF	TGCGCCAGCAGCCAAGTCGGGAAGGGGCGCACAGATACGCAGTATTTT
NA	TRBV29-1	NA	TRBJ2-3	CSGTNGADTQYF	TGCAGCGGTACTAATGGGGCCGATACGCAGTATTTT
NA	TRBV7-2	NA	TRBJ1-2	CASSPRTGSAVSYGYTF	TGTGCCAGCAGCCCCCGGACCGGGTCCGCCGTGTCGTATGGCTACACCTTC
TRBD1	TRBV14	NA	TRBJ1-4	CASSLRQGEDEKLFF	TGTGCCAGCAGCCTCCGACAGGGGGAAGATGAAAAACTGTTTTTT
NA	TRBV11-3	few	TRBJ1-1	CASSRSGTEAFF	TGTGCCAGCAGCCGATCGGGCACTGAAGCTTTCTTT
NA	TRBV5-1	NA	TRBJ2-2	CASSFVGLNTGELFF	TGCGCCAGCAGCTTTGTAGGGCTGAACACCGGGGAGCTGTTTTTT
NA	TRBV7-9	NA	TRBJ1-6	CASSFGRQGNNSPLHF	TGTGCCAGCAGCTTTGGTAGGCAGGGCAATAATTCACCCCTCCACTTT
NA	TRBV7-9	NA	TRBJ2-3	CASSFLESALGQYF	TGTGCCAGCAGCTTTTTAGAATCCGCCCTCGGGCAGTATTTT
NA	TRBV18	NA	TRBJ1-1	CASSPSISRLNTEAFF	TGTGCCAGCTCGCCTTCAATCAGTCGGCTGAACACTGAAGCTTTCTTT
NA	TRBV7-7	NA	TRBJ2-5	CASSLAGSKETQYF	TGTGCTAGCAGCTTGGCGGGGAGTAAAGAGACCCAGTACTTC
TRBD1	TRBV9	NA	TRBJ2-1	CASSVPFEERRQGAIDEQFF	TGTGCCAGCAGCGTTCCCTTCGAGGAGAGGCGGCAGGGGGCTATCGATGAGCAGTTCTTC
NA	TRBV5-4	NA	TRBJ1-1	CASSPTVTNTEAFF	TGTGCCAGCAGCCCAACAGTGACGAACACTGAAGCTTTCTTT
NA	TRBV5-1	NA	TRBJ1-2	CASKRAGGLDGYTF	TGCGCCAGCAAACGAGCTGGGGGCTTGGATGGCTACACCTTC
TRBD1	TRBV7-9	NA	TRBJ2-3	CASSFYRDRDTDTQYF	TGTGCCAGCAGCTTTTATCGGGACAGGGATACAGATACGCAGTATTTT
NA	TRBV29-1	NA	TRBJ1-4	CSASGQRNEKLFF	TGCAGCGCCTCGGGGCAAAGAAATGAAAAACTGTTTTTT
TRBD2	TRBV7-2	NA	TRBJ2-7	CASSLTLSGGTYEQYF	TGTGCCAGCAGCTTAACCCTTAGCGGGGGAACCTACGAGCAGTACTTC
NA	TRBV6-5	NA	TRBJ1-3	CASSEVFSGNTIYF	TGTGCCAGCAGTGAAGTTTTCTCTGGAAACACCATATATTTT
NA	TRBV7-8	NA	TRBJ2-3	CASSLGSGRTDTQYF	TGTGCCAGCAGCTTAGGGAGCGGCCGCACAGATACGCAGTATTTT
NA	TRBV2	NA	TRBJ1-1	CASSGSAKAEAFF	TGTGCCAGCAGCGGGTCGGCCAAGGCCGAAGCTTTCTTT
TRBD1	TRBV6-5	few	TRBJ1-6	CASSLGQDTSPLHF	TGTGCCAGCAGTTTGGGACAGGACACTTCACCCCTCCACTTT
NA	TRBV19	NA	TRBJ2-1	CASSIDPFPSYNEQFF	TGTGCCAGTAGTATAGATCCATTCCCATCCTACAATGAGCAGTTCTTC
NA	TRBV2	NA	TRBJ1-1	CASNPGTEAFF	TGTGCCAGCAACCCCGGCACTGAAGCTTTCTTT
NA	TRBV7-9	few	TRBJ2-6	CASSLRDPGANVLTF	TGTGCCAGCAGCTTAAGGGACCCTGGGGCCAACGTCCTGACTTTC
TRBD1	TRBV6-5	NA	TRBJ1-4	CASSPWTGYNEKLFF	TGTGCCAGCAGTCCCTGGACAGGTTATAATGAAAAACTGTTTTTT
NA	TRBV2	once	TRBJ1-2	CASSGGLGYTF	TGTGCCAGCAGTGGCGGGTTGGGCTACACCTTC
TRBD2	TRBV5-1	NA	TRBJ2-7	CASRSGEVAGSRSYEQYF	TGCGCCAGCAGATCCGGGGAAGTAGCGGGATCCAGATCCTACGAGCAGTACTTC
NA	TRBV6-5	once	TRBJ2-6	CASGTGSSGANVLTF	TGTGCCAGCGGTACAGGGAGCTCTGGGGCCAACGTCCTGACTTTC
NA	TRBV7-6	NA	TRBJ2-7	CASSLGPLYEQYF	TGTGCCAGCAGCTTAGGACCATTATACGAGCAGTACTTC
NA	TRBV30	few	TRBJ2-2	CAWATNTGELFF	TGTGCCTGGGCAACGAACACCGGGGAGCTGTTTTTT
TRBD2	TRBV2	NA	TRBJ2-7	CASSGLAGGAYEQYF	TGTGCCAGCAGTGGGCTAGCGGGGGGTGCCTACGAGCAGTACTTC
NA	TRBV30	NA	TRBJ2-5	CAWGNQETQYF	TGTGCCTGGGGAAACCAAGAGACCCAGTACTTC
NA	TRBV7-9	NA	TRBJ1-4	CASRRQDEKLFF	TGTGCCAGCCGACGACAAGATGAAAAACTGTTTTTT
TRBD1	TRBV6-5	NA	TRBJ1-4	CASSGTGTNEKLFF	TGTGCCAGCAGCGGGACAGGAACTAATGAAAAACTGTTTTTT
TRBD2	TRBV7-8	NA	TRBJ2-3	CASSPLSAGGPLNTQYF	TGTGCCAGCAGCCCCCTCTCAGCGGGGGGGCCGTTGAATACGCAGTATTTT
NA	TRBV29-1	NA	TRBJ1-4	CSLSAGVGEKLFF	TGCAGCCTATCAGCGGGCGTGGGGGAAAAACTGTTTTTT
NA	TRBV9	NA	TRBJ2-2	CASSVERGKITGELFF	TGTGCCAGCAGCGTAGAGAGGGGCAAAATCACCGGGGAGCTGTTTTTT
NA	TRBV9	few	TRBJ2-1	CASSVRSTEQFF	TGTGCCAGCAGCGTCCGGAGCACCGAGCAGTTCTTC
NA	TRBV2	NA	TRBJ2-3	CASNTPGDGDTQYF	TGTGCCAGCAATACACCGGGGGACGGGGATACGCAGTATTTT
TRBD1	TRBV29-1	NA	TRBJ1-2	CSGTGAYYGYTF	TGCAGCGGGACAGGGGCTTACTATGGCTACACCTTC
TRBD2	TRBV27	NA	TRBJ2-2	CASSLILAANTGELFF	TGTGCCAGCAGTTTGATCCTAGCGGCGAACACCGGGGAGCTGTTTTTT
TRBD2	TRBV7-9	once	TRBJ2-1	CASSAPGLAGVSEQFF	TGTGCCAGCAGCGCACCGGGACTAGCGGGGGTTAGTGAGCAGTTCTTC